Sequencing of this T cell receptor beta chain was carried out in a study of cytomegalovirus exposure and HLA in healthy donors. Whole-study findings and limits: An assumption of roughly uniform sequencing depth across donors underlay the presence/absence analyses. Researchers reported from a later analysis that most CMV-associated TCR beta chains appeared HLA-restricted. In a later analysis, HLA-associated TCR beta chains were more clonally expanded than equally common others. The authors later linked a missense DCLRE1C variant to TCR beta V- and J-gene trimming.

Vbeta (60) and Jbeta (13) primers were used in the PCR. Generated by immunoSEQ multiplex PCR, the TCRdb table keeps only in-frame clones and is missing some. The table includes some 130,000 clones, roughly 73% detected once. On this clone: The antigen is not known.

V lost 4 bases and J lost 5; bases outside the gene matches: 16. The CDR3 runs 18 residues. Germline V gives CDR1 SGDLS, CDR2 YYNGEE. The sequence was collected from a male donor in good health and CMV-seronegative. The sample consisted of PBMCs. The V call is TRBV9, the J call TRBJ1-5; 9 nucleotides align to TRBD1. CDR3 in DNA: TGTGCCAGCAGCATACGGGAACAGGGGGCCAGTGGGGATCAGCCCCAGCATTTT. The encoded protein is CASSIREQGASGDQPQHF.